The 29 T cell receptor beta chains listed next were all sequenced from one sample in a study of shared clonotypes between healthy human individuals. Positive CCR7 selection of CD45RO-negative cells yielded the naive CD8 cells, and terminally differentiated effector memory CD45RA+ cells were excluded. Here immunoSEQ multiplex PCR was the method, and the copy in TCRdb shows in-frame clones only, minus some. The sample holds 2 million to 2.5 million clones, approximately 94% seen once. Sequencing was performed on naive CD8+ T cells from PBMCs. The source is a man aged 18 to 30 in good health. Some clones in this sample may be carry-over from other donors' samples.

The chain carries TRBV2 and TRBJ1-5; D not resolved. Deletions cut 0 bases from V and 4 bases from J, with 7 bases between. CDR3 length equals 14 residues. Germline loops: CDR1 SNHLY, CDR2 FYNNEI. The CDR3 nucleotides read TGTGCCAGCAGTGAAGCGTTGGGGAATCAGCCCCAGCATTTT. Its translation: CASSEALGNQPQHF.

This chain joins TRBV28 and TRBJ1-2; D possibly corresponds to TRBD1 (5 bases). Per the germline V gene, CDR1 is MDHEN and CDR2 is SYDVKM. The V end lost 5 bases, the J end lost 3 bases, and 16 bases lay between the germline ends. This CDR3 region has 15 residues. The CDR3 loop is CASSPRARGDYGYTF. The CDR3 nucleotides read TGTGCCAGCAGTCCTCGCGCCCGGGGGGACTATGGCTACACCTTC.

With respect to this clone: This specimen includes other DNA sequences encoding the same CDR3. The chain is built from TRBV6-5 and TRBJ2-7; TRBD1 agrees at 8 bases. The CDR3 is made up of 14 amino acids. Germline CDR1 and CDR2: MNHEY and SVGAGI. After removal of 3 bases from V and 2 bases from J, the junction contained 3 bases not matched to a gene. The DNA of the CDR3 is TGTGCCAGCAGTTATGGGACAGGCGCCTACGAGCAGTACTTC. The encoded protein is CASSYGTGAYEQYF.

The gene calls are TRBV7-2 and TRBJ1-2, with D possibly matching TRBD1 (5 bases). The V gene lost 7 bases and the J gene lost 2 bases, with 17 bases spanning the gap. CDR1 is SGHTA, CDR2 FQGNSA, per germline. The CDR3 is 15 amino acids. This chain's CDR3 is CASTPGNRINYGYTF. Written as DNA, the CDR3 is TGTGCCAGCACCCCAGGAAACAGGATCAACTATGGCTACACCTTC.

V usage is TRBV27 and J usage is TRBJ2-7; TRBD2 aligns across 8 bases. This CDR3 is built from 15 residues. The trim removed 5 bases at V and 3 bases at J, leaving 9 bases unmatched. Germline CDR1 is MNHEY and CDR2 is SMNVEV (reference sequence). The CDR3 nucleotides are TGTGCCAGCAGTCCTAATAGCGGGACCCTCTACGAGCAGTACTTC. Protein product: CASSPNSGTLYEQYF.

This sequence joins TRBV9 and TRBJ1-2; D remains ambiguous. Germline values: CDR1 SGDLS, CDR2 YYNGEE. V was cut by 3 bases and J by 4 bases, with 13 bases left in between. The CDR3 is 14 residues long. The CDR3 here is CASSASDGPYGYTF. CDR3 in DNA: TGTGCCAGCAGCGCATCGGACGGGCCCTATGGCTACACCTTC.

This rearrangement joins TRBV2 to TRBJ2-4, with 9 bases lining up with TRBD2. The CDR3 is made up of 18 amino acids. V shed 4 bases and J 0 bases; nucleotides not matched to a gene: 10. Germline-derived CDR1 and CDR2 are SNHLY and FYNNEI. The CDR3 sequence is CASSGLAGYRGAKNIQYF. The CDR3 DNA is TGTGCCAGCAGTGGTCTAGCGGGATATAGAGGAGCCAAAAACATTCAGTACTTC.

This rearrangement joins TRBV9 to TRBJ2-1, with 8 positions matching TRBD2. Trimming at V came to 0 bases and at J to 8 bases, leaving 7 bases not matched to a gene. Germline CDR1 and CDR2: SGDLS and YYNGEE. This CDR3 contains 15 residues. The CDR3 DNA sequence: TGTGCCAGCAGCGTAGTTGGGCGGGAGGTCGATGAGCAGTTCTTC. This codes for CASSVVGREVDEQFF.

The V call is TRBV27, the J call TRBJ2-3; TRBD1 matches 10 bases. The CDR3 spans 13 residues. V gave up 8 bases and J gave up 5 bases; unmatched junction bases: 4. The germline V gene has CDR1 MNHEY and CDR2 SMNVEV (reference sequence). CDR3 coding DNA: TGTGCCAGCCGTGACAGGGGGCAAGATACGCAGTATTTT. Encoded protein: CASRDRGQDTQYF.

As for this clone: Other DNA sequences within the sample encode an identical CDR3. This chain joins TRBV5-4 and TRBJ2-7, with TRBD1 as a possible D gene (5 bases). This CDR3 region has 14 residues. Germline V gene data show CDR1 as SGHNT and CDR2 as YYREEE (reference sequence). V was shortened by 0 bases and J by 3 bases, with 10 bases between the two germline ends. CDR3: CASSLDRSLYEQYF. In DNA form, the CDR3 reads TGTGCCAGCAGCTTGGACAGGTCACTCTACGAGCAGTACTTC.

The chain links TRBV5-8 to TRBJ1-2, with a possible D match to TRBD1 (5 bases). Trimming cost V 3 bases and J 7 bases, with 19 bases left between them. This CDR3 has 15 amino acids. From germline, CDR1 is SGHTS and CDR2 YDEGEE. The CDR3 sequence is CASSSPGTVNGGYTF. The CDR3 nucleotides are TGTGCCAGCAGCTCTCCCGGGACGGTGAATGGTGGCTACACCTTC.

This sequence joins TRBV27 and TRBJ2-1; perhaps TRBD2 as D (6 bases). The CDR3 runs to 13 residues. CDR1 is MNHEY, CDR2 SMNVEV, per germline (reference sequence). V was cut by 5 bases and J by 6 bases, with 11 bases left in between. The CDR3 sequence: CASSPGLFNEQFF. As DNA, the CDR3 is TGTGCCAGCAGTCCGGGACTTTTCAATGAGCAGTTCTTC.

The rearrangement uses TRBV30 and TRBJ2-1, with TRBD2 matching over 9 bases. Germline CDR1 GTSNPN, CDR2 SVGIG (reference sequence). The CDR3 sequence is 15 residues long. V lost 4 bases to trimming and J lost 0 bases; unmatched junction nucleotides: 4. CDR3 sequence (DNA): TGTGCCTGGATCGAGCGGGGGGACTCCTACAATGAGCAGTTCTTC. It translates to CAWIERGDSYNEQFF.

V is TRBV15 and J is TRBJ1-5; no reliable D call. The V end lost 3 bases, the J end lost 5 bases, and 14 bases lay between the germline ends. The CDR3 spans 15 residues. Germline V gene sequence: CDR1 LNHNV, CDR2 YYDKDF (reference sequence). The CDR3 region has the DNA TGTGCCACCAGCAGCTGGGGTCAGGAGGATCAGCCCCAGCATTTT. This sequence encodes CATSSWGQEDQPQHF.

The chain carries TRBV2 and TRBJ1-1; TRBD1 is a possible D gene (5 bases). The CDR3 spans 14 residues. Trimming took off 7 bases at V and 3 bases at J, with 15 bases between the two ends. Germline V gene data show CDR1 as SNHLY and CDR2 as FYNNEI. The CDR3 protein is CASTAGGEDTEAFF. The CDR3 DNA sequence: TGTGCCAGCACGGCCGGGGGAGAGGACACTGAAGCTTTCTTT.

J is TRBJ1-1 and V is TRBV19; D unresolved. CDR1 and CDR2 (germline): LNHDA, SQIVND (reference sequence). Trimming removed 1 base from V and 3 bases from J, with 6 bases in between. CDR3 size: 13 residues. CDR3 DNA: TGTGCCAGTAGTATAGGATACTACACTGAAGCTTTCTTT. Its protein product is CASSIGYYTEAFF. The variable domain in full, completed from reference TRBV19 and TRBJ1-1, reads DGGITQSPKYLFRKEGQNVTLSCEQNLNHDAMYWYRQDPGQGLRLIYYSQIVNDFQKGDIAEGYSVSREKKESFPLTVTSAQKNPTAFYLCASSIGYYTEAFFGQGTRLTVV.

This clone was counted once. This chain uses TRBV7-9 with TRBJ1-2; D perhaps matches TRBD1 (6 bases). This CDR3 is built from 13 residues. Trimming took 1 base from V and 4 from J, leaving 7 bases between them. Germline V CDR1 and CDR2: SEHNR, FQNEAQ (reference sequence). This CDR3 reads CASSLGDTYGYTF. CDR3 sequence (DNA): TGTGCCAGCAGCTTAGGGGACACCTATGGCTACACCTTC. Based on the CDR3 plus reference TRBV7-9 and TRBJ1-2, the full variable domain is DTGVSQNPRHKITKRGQNVTFRCDPISEHNRLYWYRQTLGQGPEFLTYFQNEAQLEKSRLLSDRFSAERPKGSFSTLEIQRTEQGDSAMYLCASSLGDTYGYTFGSGTRLTVV.

The gene calls are TRBV10-3 and TRBJ2-1, with D tentatively TRBD1 (7 bases). The CDR3 runs 15 residues. The V gene lost 3 bases and the J gene lost 5 bases, with 14 bases spanning the gap. Looked up from germline, CDR1 is ENHRY and CDR2 is SYGVKD. Here the CDR3 reads CAISEGGGNNNEQFF. The CDR3 nucleotides read TGTGCCATCAGTGAAGGGGGCGGGAACAACAATGAGCAGTTCTTC.

The rearrangement joins TRBV11-2 to TRBJ1-3, with unresolved D. The CDR3 consists of 15 residues. Trimming pared 2 bases from V and 6 bases from J, leaving 14 bases between. Germline CDR1 is SGHAT and CDR2 is FQNNGV. The CDR3 bases are TGTGCCAGCAGCTTAAACCCGAGTGGGAAAAACACCATATATTTT. Amino acids: CASSLNPSGKNTIYF.

The chain is built from TRBV10-2 and TRBJ2-2; the D is unclear. The CDR3 totals 14 residues. Germline V gene sequence: CDR1 WSHSY, CDR2 SAAADI. The V and J ends lost 5 bases and 5 bases respectively, with 12 bases between them. The CDR3 coding sequence is TGCGCCAGCAGTCCTCGGGTCCGTACCGGGGAGCTGTTTTTT. Encoded protein: CASSPRVRTGELFF.

The chain couples TRBV29-1 to TRBJ2-7; D possibly corresponds to TRBD2 (6 bases). Germline V gene sequence: CDR1 SQVTM, CDR2 ANQGSEA. The V and J ends lost 7 bases and 4 bases respectively, with 14 bases between them. The CDR3 sequence is 12 residues long. CDR3 in DNA: TGCAGCGCCTCCGGGCGGGGTTACGAGCAGTACTTC. Encoded protein: CSASGRGYEQYF.

The rearrangement links TRBV28 to TRBJ2-2, with D possibly being TRBD1 (6 bases). Trimming cost V 8 bases and J 5 bases, with 21 bases left between them. CDR3 size: 16 residues. Germline assignment: CDR1 MDHEN and CDR2 SYDVKM. The chain's CDR3 is CASQTITGFGTGELFF. The CDR3 region has the DNA TGTGCCAGCCAGACTATTACAGGGTTTGGTACCGGGGAGCTGTTTTTT.

V and J are TRBV27 and TRBJ2-7; D call uncertain. Looked up from germline, CDR1 is MNHEY and CDR2 is SMNVEV (reference sequence). V was shortened by 4 bases and J by 0 bases, with 7 bases between the two germline ends. The CDR3 covers 13 residues. The CDR3 here is CASSYAGSYEQYF. Written as DNA, the CDR3 is TGTGCCAGCAGTTACGCAGGCTCCTACGAGCAGTACTTC.

The genes are TRBV9 and TRBJ2-5; 7 bases map to TRBD1. V trimming: 2 bases; J trimming: 2 bases; junction bases outside the gene matches: 12. Germline CDR1 SGDLS, CDR2 YYNGEE. The length of the CDR3 is 17 residues. The CDR3 DNA reads as TGTGCCAGCAGCGTTACCGACAGGGATTCCCTACAAGAGACCCAGTACTTC. Its protein product is CASSVTDRDSLQETQYF.

The CDR3 DNA is TGTGCCAGCAGTACGACAGGGGATTATGGAAACACCATATATTTT. It codes for CASSTTGDYGNTIYF. This chain connects TRBV27 to TRBJ1-3, with TRBD1 matching over 8 bases. J was trimmed by 3 bases and V by 5 bases; bases with no gene match: 6. CDR3 length equals 15 residues. Germline V lookup: CDR1 MNHEY, CDR2 SMNVEV (reference sequence).

This rearrangement joins TRBV10-3 to TRBJ1-5; possible D gene TRBD1, 5 bases. The germline V gene encodes CDR1 ENHRY and CDR2 SYGVKD. CDR3 length: 15 amino acids. V was pared by 0 bases and J by 5 bases, with 11 bases between. CDR3 region: CAISESGTLDQPQHF. In DNA, the CDR3 is TGTGCCATCAGTGAGTCAGGGACGCTCGATCAGCCCCAGCATTTT.

This clone was seen a handful of times. This CDR3 reads CASSSSDRATPNYGYTF. The CDR3 DNA is TGTGCCAGCAGTTCCTCGGACAGGGCTACGCCTAACTATGGCTACACCTTC. The J gene is TRBJ1-2, the V gene TRBV28; 8 bases line up with TRBD1. CDR1 is MDHEN, CDR2 SYDVKM, per germline. Unmatched junction bases numbered 10, after V lost 4 bases and J lost 0 bases. There are 17 residues in the CDR3.

The rearrangement links TRBV27 to TRBJ1-5; D is unclear. With 2 bases removed from V and 3 bases from J, the gap between germline ends came to 8 bases. This CDR3 contains 14 residues. The V gene's germline CDR1 is MNHEY and CDR2 SMNVEV (reference sequence). CDR3 in DNA: TGTGCCAGCAGTTTAGTTGGTTTCAATCAGCCCCAGCATTTT. Its translation is CASSLVGFNQPQHF.

V usage is TRBV27 and J usage is TRBJ2-2; 11 bases match TRBD2. The CDR3 runs 17 residues. In germline, CDR1 is MNHEY, CDR2 SMNVEV (reference sequence). After removal of 5 bases from V and 5 bases from J, the junction contained 10 bases not matched to a gene. CDR3 DNA sequence: TGTGCCAGCAGTCCTATCTCCCTAGCGGGAGGAACCGGGGAGCTGTTTTTT. Its protein product is CASSPISLAGGTGELFF.